This T cell receptor beta chain was sequenced in a study of graft-versus-host responses after intestinal transplantation. Study-wide context: Tacrolimus and steroids were given for 3 to 4 years to all recipients after anti-thymocyte globulin induction.

The junction had 1 base not matched to a gene; V was cut back by 5 bases and J by 3 bases. The CDR3 has 14 residues. CDR1 is MDHEN, CDR2 SYDVKM, per germline. Here immunoSEQ multiplex PCR was the method, and the copy in TCRdb shows in-frame clones only, minus some. The table has tens of thousands of clones, approximately 94% seen once. A note on this clone: Its antigen is still unknown.

Study-wide findings and caveats: Subjects displaying graft-donor T cell macrochimerism possessed elevated graft-versus-host to host-versus-graft clonal ratios inside allografts. Marrow from the recipient contained GvH clones, some of which had appeared first in ileum or blood.

This receptor was identified in a human donor who received an intestinal transplant. V usage is TRBV28 and J usage is TRBJ2-2; TRBD1 agrees at 9 bases. Sequencing used unstimulated CD8+ T cells sorted from spleen or lymph node cells, obtained before intestinal transplant. CDR3 nucleotides: TGTGCCAGCAGTGGGACAGGGTACACCGGGGAGCTGTTTTTT. Amino acid sequence: CASSGTGYTGELFF.